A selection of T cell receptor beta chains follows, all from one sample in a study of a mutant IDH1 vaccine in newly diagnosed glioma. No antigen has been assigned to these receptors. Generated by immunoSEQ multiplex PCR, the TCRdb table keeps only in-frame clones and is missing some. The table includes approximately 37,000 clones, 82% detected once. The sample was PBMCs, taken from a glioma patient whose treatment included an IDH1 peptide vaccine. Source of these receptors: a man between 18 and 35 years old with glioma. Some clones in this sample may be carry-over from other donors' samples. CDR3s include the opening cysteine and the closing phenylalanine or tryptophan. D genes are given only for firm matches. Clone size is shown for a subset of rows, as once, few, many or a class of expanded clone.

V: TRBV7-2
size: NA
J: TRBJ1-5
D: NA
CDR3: CASSLGGGNQPQHF
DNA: TGTGCCAGCAGCCTAGGGGGGGGCAATCAGCCCCAGCATTTT

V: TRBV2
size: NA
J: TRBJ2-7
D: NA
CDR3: CASSEGEQYF
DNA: TGTGCCAGCAGTGAAGGCGAGCAGTACTTC

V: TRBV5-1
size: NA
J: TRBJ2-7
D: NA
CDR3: CASAPGQVSSYEQYF
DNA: TGCGCCAGCGCTCCGGGGCAGGTGAGCTCCTACGAGCAGTACTTC

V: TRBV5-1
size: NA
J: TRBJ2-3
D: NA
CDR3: CASSGLSDTQYF
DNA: TGCGCCAGCAGCGGACTATCGGATACGCAGTATTTT

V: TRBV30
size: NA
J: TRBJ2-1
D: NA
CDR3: CAWSGREQFF
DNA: TGTGCCTGGAGTGGGCGGGAGCAGTTCTTC

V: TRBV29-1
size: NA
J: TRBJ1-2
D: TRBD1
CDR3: CSVEDRDRLYGYTF
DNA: TGCAGCGTTGAAGATAGGGACAGGCTTTATGGCTACACCTTC

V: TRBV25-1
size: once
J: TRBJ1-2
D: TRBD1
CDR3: CATADRENYDYTF
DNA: TGTGCCACTGCGGACAGGGAGAACTATGACTACACCTTC

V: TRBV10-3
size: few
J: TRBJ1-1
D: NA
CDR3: CAISEGSIMNTEAFF
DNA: TGTGCCATCAGTGAGGGCAGCATCATGAACACTGAAGCTTTCTTT

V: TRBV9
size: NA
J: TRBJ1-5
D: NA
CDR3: CASSHAGRDGRAQHF
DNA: TGTGCCAGCAGCCACGCGGGGAGAGACGGGAGGGCCCAGCATTTT

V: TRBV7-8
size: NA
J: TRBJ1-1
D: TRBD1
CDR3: CASSSRDRERAFF
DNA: TGTGCCAGCAGCTCCCGGGACAGGGAGCGAGCTTTCTTT

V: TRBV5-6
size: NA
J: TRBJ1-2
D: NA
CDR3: CASSLVQGWGYTF
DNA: TGTGCCAGCAGCTTGGTCCAAGGGTGGGGCTACACCTTC

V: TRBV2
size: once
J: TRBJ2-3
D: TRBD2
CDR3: CASSGLAVTDTQYF
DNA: TGTGCCAGCAGTGGACTAGCAGTCACAGATACGCAGTATTTT

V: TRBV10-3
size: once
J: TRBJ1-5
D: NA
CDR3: CAISDQVSNQPQHF
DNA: TGTGCCATCAGTGACCAGGTGAGCAATCAGCCCCAGCATTTT

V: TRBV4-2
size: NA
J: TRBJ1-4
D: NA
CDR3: CASSQVGDRGEKLFF
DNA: TGTGCCAGCAGCCAAGTAGGGGACCGCGGGGAAAAACTGTTTTTT

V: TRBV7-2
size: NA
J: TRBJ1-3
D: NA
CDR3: CASSSGSSGNTIYF
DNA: TGTGCCAGCAGCTCGGGGAGCTCTGGAAACACCATATATTTT

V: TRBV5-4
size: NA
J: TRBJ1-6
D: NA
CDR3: CASSLAPVENSPLHF
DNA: TGTGCCAGCAGCTTGGCCCCGGTGGAGAATTCACCCCTCCACTTT

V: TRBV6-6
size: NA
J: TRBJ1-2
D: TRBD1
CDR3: CASSPTGNYGYTF
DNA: TGTGCCAGCAGTCCGACAGGGAACTATGGCTACACCTTC

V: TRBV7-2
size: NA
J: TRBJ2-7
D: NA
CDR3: CASSFSGPGGEQYF
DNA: TGTGCCAGCAGCTTTTCGGGGCCCGGAGGGGAGCAGTACTTC

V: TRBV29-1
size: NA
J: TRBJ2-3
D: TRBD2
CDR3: CSVGVRGGATDTQYF
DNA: TGCAGCGTGGGGGTTCGCGGGGGGGCCACAGATACGCAGTATTTT

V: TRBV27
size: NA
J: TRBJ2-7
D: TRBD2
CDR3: CASSLYGTGGGEQYF
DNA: TGTGCCAGCAGTTTATACGGGACGGGGGGAGGAGAGCAGTACTTC

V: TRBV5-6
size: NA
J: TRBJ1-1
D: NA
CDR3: CASSSGLTEAFF
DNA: TGTGCCAGCAGCTCGGGCCTCACTGAAGCTTTCTTT

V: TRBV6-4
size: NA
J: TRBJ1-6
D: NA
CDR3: CASSDEQGGSPLHF
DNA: TGTGCCAGCAGTGACGAACAGGGAGGTTCACCCCTCCACTTT

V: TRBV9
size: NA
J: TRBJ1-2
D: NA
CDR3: CASSPTGQYYGYTF
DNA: TGTGCCAGCAGCCCCACGGGCCAGTACTATGGCTACACCTTC

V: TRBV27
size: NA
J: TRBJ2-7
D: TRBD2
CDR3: CASISGGTYEQYF
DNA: TGTGCCAGCATCTCGGGAGGAACCTACGAGCAGTACTTC

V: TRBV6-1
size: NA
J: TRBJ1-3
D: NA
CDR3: CASSEAARSSGNTIYF
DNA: TGTGCCAGCAGTGAAGCGGCCAGAAGCTCTGGAAACACCATATATTTT

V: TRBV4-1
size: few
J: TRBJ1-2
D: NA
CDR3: CASSQDLGGNYGYTF
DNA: TGCGCCAGCAGCCAAGATCTTGGAGGGAACTATGGCTACACCTTC

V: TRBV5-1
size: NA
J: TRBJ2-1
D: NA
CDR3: CASSFLGSSYNEQFF
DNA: TGCGCCAGCAGCTTTCTGGGGAGCTCTTACAATGAGCAGTTCTTC

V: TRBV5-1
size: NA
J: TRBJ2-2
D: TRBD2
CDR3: CASSALAGSTGELFF
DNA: TGCGCCAGCAGCGCCCTAGCGGGAAGCACCGGGGAGCTGTTTTTT

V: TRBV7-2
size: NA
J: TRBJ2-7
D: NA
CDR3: CASSSSAVTSYEQYF
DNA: TGTGCCAGCAGCTCCTCTGCAGTAACATCCTACGAGCAGTACTTC

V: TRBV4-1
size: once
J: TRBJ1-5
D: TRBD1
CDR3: CASSLRTGGVQPQHF
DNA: TGCGCCAGCAGCCTAAGGACAGGGGGCGTTCAGCCCCAGCATTTT

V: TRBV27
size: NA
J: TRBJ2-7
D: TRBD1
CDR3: CASSLGGQFEQYF
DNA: TGTGCCAGCAGTTTAGGGGGACAGTTCGAGCAGTACTTC

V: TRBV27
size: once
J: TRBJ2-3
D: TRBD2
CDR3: CASSQGLAGGRGTQYF
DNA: TGTGCCAGCAGCCAGGGACTAGCGGGGGGGCGGGGCACGCAGTATTTT

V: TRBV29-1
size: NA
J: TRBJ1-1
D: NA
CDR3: CSVEGLWGTEAFF
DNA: TGCAGCGTTGAAGGCCTTTGGGGCACTGAAGCTTTCTTT

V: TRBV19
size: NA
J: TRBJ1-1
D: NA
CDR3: CASSISDTAGTEAFF
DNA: TGTGCCAGTAGTATAAGTGACACGGCGGGGACTGAAGCTTTCTTT

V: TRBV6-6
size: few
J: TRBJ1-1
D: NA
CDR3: CASSSTENTEAFF
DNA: TGTGCCAGCAGTTCGACAGAAAACACTGAAGCTTTCTTT

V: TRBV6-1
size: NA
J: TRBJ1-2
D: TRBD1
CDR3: CASSERRGQGGNYGYTF
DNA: TGTGCCAGCAGTGAACGTCGTGGACAGGGAGGCAACTATGGCTACACCTTC

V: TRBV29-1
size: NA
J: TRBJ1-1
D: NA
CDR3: CSVEATESVEAFF
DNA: TGCAGCGTTGAAGCGACGGAGAGTGTTGAAGCTTTCTTT

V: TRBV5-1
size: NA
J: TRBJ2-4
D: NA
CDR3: CASSANPLRSPLAKNIQYF
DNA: TGCGCCAGCAGCGCGAACCCGCTCCGTTCTCCTCTAGCCAAAAACATTCAGTACTTC

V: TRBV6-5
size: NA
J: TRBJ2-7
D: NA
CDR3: CASRDTTYEQYF
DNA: TGTGCCAGCAGGGACACTACCTACGAGCAGTACTTC

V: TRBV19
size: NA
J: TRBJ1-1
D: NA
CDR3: CASTIAGMNTEAFF
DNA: TGTGCCAGTACGATTGCAGGGATGAACACTGAAGCTTTCTTT